This entry is about one TCR beta chain. Its antigen remains unidentified. Used for diagnoses were clinical symptoms, serum thyroxine and TRAb, thyroid ultrasound and orbital computed tomography. CDR3 size: 16 residues. Between the trimmed V and J ends, which lost 0 bases and 1 base, there was a span of 10 bases. Germline V CDR1 and CDR2: SGHRS, YFSETQ. TCR beta CDR3 region amplification was performed from RNA transcripts. The TCR CDR3 first-round RT-PCR relied on the HTBI primer set. TCRdb re-derived calls from the multiplex PCR reads in MiXCR, one entry per CDR3 protein. The sample includes 300,000 to 500,000 distinct CDR3 sequences, 15% of them seen just once. This record comes from a study of T cells in Graves' hyperthyroidism and ophthalmopathy. General study findings and limits: Blood also contained most expanded thyroid clonotypes above 0.001.

The TCR sequence derives from a woman aged 30 to 39 with Graves' hyperthyroidism. The chain carries TRBV5-1 and TRBJ2-2; D is ambiguous. Sequencing used blood. The CDR3 sequence: CASSLAQPGNTGELFF. The CDR3 bases are TGCGCCAGCAGCTTGGCCCAGCCAGGGAACACCGGGGAGCTGTTTTTT.